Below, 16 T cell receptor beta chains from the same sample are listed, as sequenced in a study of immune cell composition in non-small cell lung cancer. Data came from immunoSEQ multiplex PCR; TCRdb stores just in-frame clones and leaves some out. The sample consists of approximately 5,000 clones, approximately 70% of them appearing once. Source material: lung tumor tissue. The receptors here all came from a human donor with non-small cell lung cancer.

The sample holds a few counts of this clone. The CDR3 spells CASSEFLGSGVGSYEQYF. CDR3 nucleotides: TGTGCCAGCAGTGAGTTCCTTGGTTCGGGAGTGGGCTCCTACGAGCAGTACTTC. The rearrangement joins TRBV25-1 to TRBJ2-7; D may be TRBD2 (6 bases). CDR1 is MGHDK and CDR2 is SYGVNS in the germline V gene. This CDR3 comprises 18 residues. V dropped 3 bases and J dropped 0 bases, with 21 bases sitting between them.

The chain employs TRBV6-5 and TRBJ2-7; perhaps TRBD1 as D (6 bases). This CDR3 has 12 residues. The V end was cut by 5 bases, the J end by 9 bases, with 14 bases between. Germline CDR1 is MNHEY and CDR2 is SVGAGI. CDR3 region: CASSRQGLGQYF. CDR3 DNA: TGTGCCAGCAGTCGCCAGGGGTTAGGGCAGTACTTC.

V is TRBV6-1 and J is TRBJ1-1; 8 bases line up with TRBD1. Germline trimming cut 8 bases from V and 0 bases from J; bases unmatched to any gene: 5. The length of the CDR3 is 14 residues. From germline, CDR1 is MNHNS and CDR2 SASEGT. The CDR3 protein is CASLRQGMNTEAFF. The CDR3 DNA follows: TGTGCCAGCCTACGACAGGGGATGAACACTGAAGCTTTCTTT.

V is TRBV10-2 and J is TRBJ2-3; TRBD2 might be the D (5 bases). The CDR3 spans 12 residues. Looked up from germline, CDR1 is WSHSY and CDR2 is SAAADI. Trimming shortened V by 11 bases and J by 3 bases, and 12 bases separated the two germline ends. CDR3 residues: CAARDTTDTQYF. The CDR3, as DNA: TGCGCCGCCCGGGATACAACAGATACGCAGTATTTT.

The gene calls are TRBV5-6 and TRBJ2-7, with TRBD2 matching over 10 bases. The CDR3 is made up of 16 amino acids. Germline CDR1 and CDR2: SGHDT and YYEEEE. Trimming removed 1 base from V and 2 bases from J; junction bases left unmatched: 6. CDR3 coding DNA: TGTGCCAGCAGCTTGCAATCGAGCGGGAGGGCCTACGAGCAGTACTTC. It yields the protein CASSLQSSGRAYEQYF.

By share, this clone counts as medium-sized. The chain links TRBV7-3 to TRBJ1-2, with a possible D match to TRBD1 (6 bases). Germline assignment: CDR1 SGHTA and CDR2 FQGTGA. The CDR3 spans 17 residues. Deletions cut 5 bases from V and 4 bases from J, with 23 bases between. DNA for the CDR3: TGTGCCAGCAGCCATGCCCCAAACCGAACAGGGTCCTATGGCTACACCTTC. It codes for CASSHAPNRTGSYGYTF.

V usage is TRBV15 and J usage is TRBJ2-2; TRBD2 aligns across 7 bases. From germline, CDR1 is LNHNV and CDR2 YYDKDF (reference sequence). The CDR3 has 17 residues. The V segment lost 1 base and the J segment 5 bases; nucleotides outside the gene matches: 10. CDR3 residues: CATSRGVAGKRTGELFF. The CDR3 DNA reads TGTGCCACCAGCAGAGGCGTAGCGGGTAAGAGAACCGGGGAGCTGTTTTTT.

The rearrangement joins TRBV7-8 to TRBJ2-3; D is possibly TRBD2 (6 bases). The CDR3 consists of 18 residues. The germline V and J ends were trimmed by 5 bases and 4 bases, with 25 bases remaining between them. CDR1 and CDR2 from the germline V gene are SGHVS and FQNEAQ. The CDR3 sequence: CASSLLGRGVQRADTQYF. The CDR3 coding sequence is TGTGCCAGCAGCCTCTTGGGGAGAGGGGTCCAGCGGGCAGATACGCAGTATTTT.

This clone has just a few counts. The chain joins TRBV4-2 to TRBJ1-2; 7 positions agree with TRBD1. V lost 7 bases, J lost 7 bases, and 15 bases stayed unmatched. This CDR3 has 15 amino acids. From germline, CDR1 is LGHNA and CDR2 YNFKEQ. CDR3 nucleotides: TGTGCCAGCACCGGGGTGGTGGGACAGTCGGGTGGCTACACCTTC. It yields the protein CASTGVVGQSGGYTF.

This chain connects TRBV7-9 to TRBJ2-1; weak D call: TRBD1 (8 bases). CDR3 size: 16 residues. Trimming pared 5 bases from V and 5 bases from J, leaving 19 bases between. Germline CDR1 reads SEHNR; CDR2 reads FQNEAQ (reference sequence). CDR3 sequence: CASSNRQGAGDNEQFF. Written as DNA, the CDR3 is TGTGCCAGCAGCAACAGGCAGGGGGCGGGGGACAATGAGCAGTTCTTC.

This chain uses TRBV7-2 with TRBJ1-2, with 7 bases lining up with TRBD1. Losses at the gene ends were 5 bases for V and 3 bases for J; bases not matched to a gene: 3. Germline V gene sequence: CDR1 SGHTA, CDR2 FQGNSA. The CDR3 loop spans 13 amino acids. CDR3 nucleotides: TGTGCCAGCAGCGCCGGACAGGACTATGGCTACACCTTC. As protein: CASSAGQDYGYTF. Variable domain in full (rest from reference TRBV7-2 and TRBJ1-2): GAGVSQSPSNKVTEKGKDVELRCDPISGHTALYWYRQSLGQGLEFLIYFQGNSAPDKSGLPSDRFSAERTGGSVSTLTIQRTQQEDSAVYLCASSAGQDYGYTFGSGTRLTVV.

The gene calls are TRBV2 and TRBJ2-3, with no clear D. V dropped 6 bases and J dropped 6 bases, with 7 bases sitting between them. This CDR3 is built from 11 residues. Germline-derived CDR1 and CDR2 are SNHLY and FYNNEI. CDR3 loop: CASSNRDTQYF. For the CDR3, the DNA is TGTGCCAGCAGCAATCGGGATACGCAGTATTTT.

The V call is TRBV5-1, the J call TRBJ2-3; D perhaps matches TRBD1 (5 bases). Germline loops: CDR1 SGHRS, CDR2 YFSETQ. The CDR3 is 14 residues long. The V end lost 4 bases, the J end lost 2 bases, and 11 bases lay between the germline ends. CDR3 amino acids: CASSTAGNTDTQYF. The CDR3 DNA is TGCGCCAGCAGCACCGCAGGGAACACAGATACGCAGTATTTT.

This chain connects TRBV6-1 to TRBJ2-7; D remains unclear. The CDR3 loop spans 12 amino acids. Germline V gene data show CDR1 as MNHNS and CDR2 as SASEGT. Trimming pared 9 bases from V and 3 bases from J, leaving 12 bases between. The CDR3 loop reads CASTPGYYEQYF. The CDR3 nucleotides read TGTGCCAGTACCCCAGGCTACTACGAGCAGTACTTC.

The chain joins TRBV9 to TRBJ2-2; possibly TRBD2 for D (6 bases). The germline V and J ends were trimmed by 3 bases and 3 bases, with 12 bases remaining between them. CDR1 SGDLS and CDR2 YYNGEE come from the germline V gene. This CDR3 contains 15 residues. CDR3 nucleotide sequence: TGTGCCAGCAGCGCGGCGGGGAGTTACACCGGGGAGCTGTTTTTT. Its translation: CASSAAGSYTGELFF.

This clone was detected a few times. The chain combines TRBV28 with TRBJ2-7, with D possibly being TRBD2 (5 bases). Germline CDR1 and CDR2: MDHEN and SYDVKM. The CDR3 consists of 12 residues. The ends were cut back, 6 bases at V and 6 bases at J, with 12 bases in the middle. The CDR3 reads CASSPGISEQYF. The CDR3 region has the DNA TGTGCCAGCAGCCCCGGGATCTCCGAGCAGTACTTC.